The T cell receptor beta chain described here comes from a study of T cells in Graves' hyperthyroidism and ophthalmopathy. The study's findings and limits: Model output signaled ophthalmopathy a median approximately 6.2 months ahead of onset. Most clonotypes expanded in thyroid above 0.001 were likewise present in blood.

Each patient was aged 18 to 65 and had newly diagnosed hyperthyroidism of under 2 months' duration. It was roughly 10 ml of fresh peripheral blood that supplied the PBMCs. The CDR3 extends over 11 amino acids. Germline V CDR1 and CDR2: SGHTA, FQGNSA. With 6 bases removed from V and 5 bases from J, the gap between germline ends came to 4 bases. Of note for this clonotype: Its antigen is currently unknown.

Researchers amplified the TCR beta CDR3 regions from RNA transcripts. TCR CDR3 underwent first-round RT-PCR with the HTBI primer set. TCRdb fed the multiplex PCR reads into MiXCR, producing one record per CDR3 protein. Among some 460,000 distinct CDR3 sequences, approximately 14% were seen once, and the ten largest hold 11% to 15%. This clonotype was obtained from a woman aged 18-30 years with Graves' hyperthyroidism. This rearrangement joins TRBV7-2 to TRBJ2-2; no clear D. Sequencing was done on a sample of blood. This chain's CDR3 is CASRRTGELFF. CDR3 coding DNA: TGTGCCAGCAGAAGGACCGGGGAGCTGTTTTTT. Looking up the rest from reference TRBV7-2 and TRBJ2-2 gives the full variable domain: GAGVSQSPSNKVTEKGKDVELRCDPISGHTALYWYRQSLGQGLEFLIYFQGNSAPDKSGLPSDRFSAERTGGSVSTLTIQRTQQEDSAVYLCASRRTGELFFGEGSRLTVL.